This T cell receptor (beta chain) originates from a study of shared clonotypes between healthy human individuals. Germline V gene lookup returns CDR1 SEHNR and CDR2 FQNEAQ (reference sequence). Trimming pared 7 bases from V and 4 bases from J, leaving 13 bases between. This CDR3 is built from 14 residues. Here immunoSEQ multiplex PCR was the method, and the copy in TCRdb shows in-frame clones only, minus some. The sample yields 1,100,000 or so clones, 75% to 80% seen once. The sequenced sample was memory CD4+ T cells from PBMCs. Subset given: CD45RA-negative fraction. This rearrangement joins TRBV7-9 to TRBJ1-4, with D tentatively TRBD1 (5 bases). The sequence derives from a man aged 18 to 35 in good health. Some clones in this sample may be carry-over from other donors' samples. CDR3 nucleotides: TGTGCCAGCACCCTGGGGGTGTTTAATGAAAAACTGTTTTTT. Its translation: CASTLGVFNEKLFF.